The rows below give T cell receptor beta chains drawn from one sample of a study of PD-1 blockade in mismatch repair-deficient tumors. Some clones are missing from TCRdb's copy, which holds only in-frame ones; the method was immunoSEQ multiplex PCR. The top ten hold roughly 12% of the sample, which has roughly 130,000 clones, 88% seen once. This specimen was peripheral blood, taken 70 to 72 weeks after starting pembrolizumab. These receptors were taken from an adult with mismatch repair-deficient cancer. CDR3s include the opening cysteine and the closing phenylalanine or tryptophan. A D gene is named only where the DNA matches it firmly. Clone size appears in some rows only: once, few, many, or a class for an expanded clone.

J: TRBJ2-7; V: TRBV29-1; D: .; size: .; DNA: TGCAGCGTTGAAGGGCCGGGGTACGAGCAGTACTTC; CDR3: CSVEGPGYEQYF
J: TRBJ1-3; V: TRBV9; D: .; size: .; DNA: TGTGCCAGCAGCGTAGACAGGGAAATGAAATCCGGAAACACCATATATTTT; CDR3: CASSVDREMKSGNTIYF
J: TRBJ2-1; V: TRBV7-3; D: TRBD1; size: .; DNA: TGTGCCAGCAGCCCTAAAGGGACAGGGTTGAATGAGCAGTTCTTC; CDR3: CASSPKGTGLNEQFF
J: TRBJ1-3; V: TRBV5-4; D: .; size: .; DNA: TGTGCCAGCAGCTTCAACAGTGGAAACACCATATATTTT; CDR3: CASSFNSGNTIYF
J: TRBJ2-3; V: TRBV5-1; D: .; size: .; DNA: TGCGCCAGCAGCCTTACCGGGACCTACATTACAGATACGCAGTATTTT; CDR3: CASSLTGTYITDTQYF
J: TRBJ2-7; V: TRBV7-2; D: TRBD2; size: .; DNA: TGTGCCAGCAGCCCCTTCCCCCGAGCGGGGCCCTACGAGCAGTACTTC; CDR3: CASSPFPRAGPYEQYF
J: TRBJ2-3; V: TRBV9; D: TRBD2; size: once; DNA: TGTGCCAGCAGGGATGGACTAGGCGGAGATACGCAGTATTTT; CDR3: CASRDGLGGDTQYF
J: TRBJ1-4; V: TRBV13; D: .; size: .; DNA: TGTGCCAGCAGCTTAGGGGGGCGCGGTGAAAAACTGTTTTTT; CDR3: CASSLGGRGEKLFF
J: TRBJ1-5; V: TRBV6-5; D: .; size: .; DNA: TGTGCCAGCAGCGCCTATTCTGATCAGCCCCAGCATTTT; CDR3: CASSAYSDQPQHF
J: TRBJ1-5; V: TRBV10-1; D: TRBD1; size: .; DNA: TGCGCCAGCAGACTGACAGGGCATAGCAATCAGCCCCAGCATTTT; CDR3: CASRLTGHSNQPQHF
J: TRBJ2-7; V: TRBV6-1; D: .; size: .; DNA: TGTGCCAGCAGTGAAGTGACCGGGCAGCCTTCCTACGAGCAGTACTTC; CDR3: CASSEVTGQPSYEQYF
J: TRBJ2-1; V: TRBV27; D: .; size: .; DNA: TGTGCCAGCAGTTTTGGGGGAGCTTACAATGAGCAGTTCTTC; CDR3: CASSFGGAYNEQFF
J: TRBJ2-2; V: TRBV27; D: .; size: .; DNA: TGTGCCAGCAGTTTAAGATACACCGGGGAGCTGTTTTTT; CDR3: CASSLRYTGELFF
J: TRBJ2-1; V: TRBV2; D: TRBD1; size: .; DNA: TGTGCCAGCAGTGAAGGGGGACAGGCTTACAATGAGCAGTTCTTC; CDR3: CASSEGGQAYNEQFF
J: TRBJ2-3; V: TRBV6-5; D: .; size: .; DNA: TGTGCCAGCAGTTTCACAGCTCTTAGCACAGATACGCAGTATTTT; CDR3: CASSFTALSTDTQYF
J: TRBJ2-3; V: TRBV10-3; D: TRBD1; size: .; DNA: TGTGCCATCAGGGAGACAGGGGGCCCAGATACGCAGTATTTT; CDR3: CAIRETGGPDTQYF
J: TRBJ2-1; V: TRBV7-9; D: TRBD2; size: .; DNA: TGTGCCAGCAGCTCAAGCGGGAGGGCATCCAATGAGCAGTTCTTC; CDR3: CASSSSGRASNEQFF
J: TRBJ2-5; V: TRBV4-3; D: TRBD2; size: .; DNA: TGCGCCAGCAGCCAACTAGCGGGAGGGCCTTGGGAGACCCAGTACTTC; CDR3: CASSQLAGGPWETQYF
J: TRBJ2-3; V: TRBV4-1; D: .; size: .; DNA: TGCGCCAGCAGCCAAGTAGGGCTAGAGGCAGATACGCAGTATTTT; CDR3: CASSQVGLEADTQYF
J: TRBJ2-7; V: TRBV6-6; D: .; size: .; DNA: TGTGCCAGCAGAGACATAGGACTCGGGATTTTTCACGAGCAGTACTTC; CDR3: CASRDIGLGIFHEQYF
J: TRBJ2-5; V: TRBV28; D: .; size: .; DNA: TGTGCCAGCAATCCCTTTGTCAGGGCAGAGACCCAGTACTTC; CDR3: CASNPFVRAETQYF
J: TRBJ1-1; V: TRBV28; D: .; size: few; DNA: TGTGCCAGCAGGCCCAACAGGGTCCCTGAAGCTTTCTTT; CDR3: CASRPNRVPEAFF
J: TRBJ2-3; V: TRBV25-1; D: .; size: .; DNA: TGTGCCAGCAGTCTACGGACAGATACGCAGTATTTT; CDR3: CASSLRTDTQYF
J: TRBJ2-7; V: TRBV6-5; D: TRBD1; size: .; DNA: TGTGCCAGCAGTTACTCAAGGACAGGCTACGAGCAGTACTTC; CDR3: CASSYSRTGYEQYF
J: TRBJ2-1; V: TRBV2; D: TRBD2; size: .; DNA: TGTGCCAGCATCACCCGGGACACCCACTCTACTAGCGGGCTTAGCTCCTACAATGAGCAGTTCTTC; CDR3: CASITRDTHSTSGLSSYNEQFF
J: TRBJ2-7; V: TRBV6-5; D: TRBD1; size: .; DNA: TGTGCCAGCAGTTACTCCATCAGGGGGCAGTACGAGCAGTACTTC; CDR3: CASSYSIRGQYEQYF
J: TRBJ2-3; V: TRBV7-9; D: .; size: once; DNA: TGTGCCAGCAGCCCTACCGGGACCCCCGAAGCGCAGTATTTT; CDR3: CASSPTGTPEAQYF
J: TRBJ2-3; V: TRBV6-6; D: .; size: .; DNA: TGTGCCAGCAGTTACGTCCGGGAAAGCACAGATACGCAGTATTTT; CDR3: CASSYVRESTDTQYF
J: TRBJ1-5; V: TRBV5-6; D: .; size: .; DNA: TGTGCCAGCAGCAAACAGGGTTGGCCCCAGCATTTT; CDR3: CASSKQGWPQHF
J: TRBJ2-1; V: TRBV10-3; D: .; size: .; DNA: TGTGCCATCAGTGTGTCAGAGTACAATGAGCAGTTCTTC; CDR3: CAISVSEYNEQFF
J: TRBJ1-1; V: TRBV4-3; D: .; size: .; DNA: TGCGCCAGCAGCCAAGATCCGTTGGTAGGGTCACTTGAAGCTTTCTTT; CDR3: CASSQDPLVGSLEAFF
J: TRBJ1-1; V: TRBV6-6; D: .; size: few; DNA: TGTGCCAGCAGTTACTCGAAAGGGAACACTGAAGCTTTCTTT; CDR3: CASSYSKGNTEAFF
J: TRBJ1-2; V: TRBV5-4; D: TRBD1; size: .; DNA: TGTGCCAGCAGCCCCGGGACAGTCTATGGCTACACCTTC; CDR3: CASSPGTVYGYTF
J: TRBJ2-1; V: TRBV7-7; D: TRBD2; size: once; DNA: TGTGCTAGCAGCTTAGCGGGGCTAGCGGCTTACAATGAGCAGTTCTTC; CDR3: CASSLAGLAAYNEQFF
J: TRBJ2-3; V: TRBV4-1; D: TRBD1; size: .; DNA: TGCGCCAGCAGCCAAGTCCCAGGGGGCTCTAATACGCAGTATTTT; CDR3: CASSQVPGGSNTQYF
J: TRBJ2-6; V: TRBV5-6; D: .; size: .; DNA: TGTGCCAGCAGCTTGTGGGTGGCTGGGGCCAACGTCCTGACTTTC; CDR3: CASSLWVAGANVLTF
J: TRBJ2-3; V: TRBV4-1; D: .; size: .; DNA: TGCGCCAGCAGCCAGGCCGGGACCGGGATAACAGATACGCAGTATTTT; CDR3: CASSQAGTGITDTQYF
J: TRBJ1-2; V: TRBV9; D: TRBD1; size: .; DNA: TGTGCCAGCAGCTCGGAAACAGGGGGCGGCAAGGACTATGGCTACACCTTC; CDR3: CASSSETGGGKDYGYTF
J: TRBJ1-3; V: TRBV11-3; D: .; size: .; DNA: TGTGCCAGCAGCTTCGGGGAAACGGCTGGAAACACCATATATTTT; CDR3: CASSFGETAGNTIYF
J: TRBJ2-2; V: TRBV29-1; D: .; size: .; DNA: TGCAGCGTTGGGTCTGGCGTAAAGAACACCGGGGAGCTGTTTTTT; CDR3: CSVGSGVKNTGELFF
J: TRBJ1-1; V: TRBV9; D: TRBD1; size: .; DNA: TGTGCCAGCAGCGGAGGGACAGGGCGCCTCGTATCGAACACTGAAGCTTTCTTT; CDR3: CASSGGTGRLVSNTEAFF
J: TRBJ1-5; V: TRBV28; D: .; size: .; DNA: TGTGCCAGCAGTTCGCCGGACCGTAGCAATCAGCCCCAGCATTTT; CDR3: CASSSPDRSNQPQHF
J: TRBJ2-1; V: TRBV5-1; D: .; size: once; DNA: TGCGCCAGCAGCTTGGCAGGGTCTCCCTACAATGAGCAGTTCTTC; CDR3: CASSLAGSPYNEQFF
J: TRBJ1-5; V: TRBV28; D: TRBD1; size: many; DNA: TGTGCCAGCAGTTTAGCAGGGGGACGTGAGCCCCAGCATTTT; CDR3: CASSLAGGREPQHF
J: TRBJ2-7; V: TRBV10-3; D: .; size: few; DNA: TGTGCCATCAGTGATTGGGGGTCAGCGCAAGAGCAGTACTTC; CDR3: CAISDWGSAQEQYF
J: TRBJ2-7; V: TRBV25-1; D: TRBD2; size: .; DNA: TGTGCCAGCAGTGAGAGACCGGGAGGGATAGGGGAGCAGTACTTC; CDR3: CASSERPGGIGEQYF
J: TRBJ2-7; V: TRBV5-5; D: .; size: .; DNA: TGTGCCAGCAGCCACGCCCCCTCTTACGAGCAGTACTTC; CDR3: CASSHAPSYEQYF